A selection of T cell receptor beta chains follows, all from one sample in a study of technical replicates of blood from a handful of donors. Sequencing was performed with immunoSEQ multiplex PCR; in TCRdb, only in-frame clones are kept and a portion is missing. In the table there are 50,000 to 70,000 clones, roughly 88% of which are singletons. The sequenced sample was PBMCs. The receptors stem from a human donor in good health. Some clones in this sample may be carry-over from other donors' samples. Each CDR3 is given with its conserved first and last residue. The D gene is left open where the match is weak. Expanded clones are given a class, and other clones once, few, many or no size at all.

j_call	clone_size	v_call	d_call	cdr3_aa	cdr3_nt
TRBJ2-3	-	TRBV6-4	-	CASSDAPGADTQYF	TGTGCCAGCAGTGACGCCCCGGGAGCAGATACGCAGTATTTT
TRBJ2-7	-	TRBV5-4	-	CASSFGNEGLYEQYF	TGTGCCAGCAGCTTTGGTAACGAGGGTCTGTACGAGCAGTACTTC
TRBJ1-5	-	TRBV25-1	-	CASSDPGQPNQPQHF	TGTGCCAGCAGTGACCCCGGACAGCCCAATCAGCCCCAGCATTTT
TRBJ1-4	-	TRBV27	TRBD1	CASKRDRAYEKLFF	TGTGCCAGCAAGAGGGACAGGGCTTATGAAAAACTGTTTTTT
TRBJ1-1	once	TRBV27	-	CASSLRQVNTEAFF	TGTGCCAGCAGTTTGAGACAAGTGAACACTGAAGCTTTCTTT
TRBJ2-7	few	TRBV2	TRBD2	CASRLGTSGTYEQYF	TGTGCCAGCAGACTCGGGACTAGCGGAACCTACGAGCAGTACTTC
TRBJ1-1	-	TRBV10-3	-	CAINKQGVSTEAFF	TGTGCCATCAATAAACAGGGTGTAAGCACTGAAGCTTTCTTT
TRBJ2-1	once	TRBV10-3	-	CAISESSNEQFF	TGTGCCATCAGTGAGTCTAGCAATGAGCAGTTCTTC
TRBJ2-7	-	TRBV6-1	-	CASSIPDILYEQYF	TGTGCCAGCAGTATCCCCGACATCCTCTACGAGCAGTACTTC
TRBJ2-7	-	TRBV10-3	-	CAISGLASSYEQYF	TGTGCCATCAGTGGCCTAGCGTCCTCCTACGAGCAGTACTTC
TRBJ1-2	-	TRBV10-3	-	CAISESKRGYTF	TGTGCCATCAGTGAGTCGAAGCGGGGCTACACCTTC
TRBJ1-1	-	TRBV5-4	-	CASSHYVPNTEAFF	TGTGCCAGCAGCCACTACGTACCGAACACTGAAGCTTTCTTT
TRBJ1-5	few	TRBV19	TRBD1	CASSIGTGGNQPQHF	TGTGCCAGTAGTATAGGGACAGGGGGCAATCAGCCCCAGCATTTT
TRBJ2-7	-	TRBV5-4	-	CASSLRGGAYEQYF	TGTGCCAGCAGCTTAAGAGGGGGGGCCTACGAGCAGTACTTC
TRBJ2-7	-	TRBV7-2	TRBD1	CASSLAGQVPYEQYF	TGTGCCAGCAGCTTAGCTGGACAGGTCCCCTACGAGCAGTACTTC
TRBJ2-5	-	TRBV14	TRBD2	CASSQTSGGQETQYF	TGTGCCAGCAGCCAGACTAGCGGGGGCCAAGAGACCCAGTACTTC
TRBJ2-5	-	TRBV11-3	TRBD1	CASSTGQERETQYF	TGTGCCAGCAGCACAGGACAGGAGAGAGAGACCCAGTACTTC
TRBJ2-3	-	TRBV11-2	TRBD1	CASSLDYRDRVTDTQYF	TGTGCCAGCAGCTTAGACTACCGGGACAGGGTAACAGATACGCAGTATTTT
TRBJ2-3	once	TRBV11-1	-	CASSLVAPSTDTQYF	TGTGCCAGCAGCTTAGTAGCGCCTAGCACAGATACGCAGTATTTT
TRBJ2-1	-	TRBV9	TRBD1	CASSAQGQGAYEQFF	TGTGCCAGCAGCGCCCAAGGACAGGGGGCCTATGAGCAGTTCTTC
TRBJ1-1	-	TRBV18	-	CASSPPSRAVAFF	TGTGCCAGCTCACCACCAAGCAGGGCGGTGGCTTTCTTT
TRBJ2-7	-	TRBV27	TRBD1	CASSPTGVYEQYF	TGTGCCAGCAGTCCAACAGGGGTCTACGAGCAGTACTTC
TRBJ2-7	-	TRBV4-2	-	CASSQEVGKNYEQYF	TGTGCCAGCAGCCAAGAAGTCGGGAAAAACTACGAGCAGTACTTC
TRBJ1-2	-	TRBV5-1	TRBD1	CASSSTGGLGYTF	TGCGCCAGCAGCTCTACAGGGGGGCTTGGCTACACCTTC
TRBJ2-3	-	TRBV5-1	TRBD1	CASSPGQVTDTQYF	TGCGCCAGCAGCCCGGGACAGGTCACAGATACGCAGTATTTT
TRBJ2-2	-	TRBV5-4	-	CASSLRGGAYTGELFF	TGTGCCAGCAGCCTAAGGGGGGGGGCTTACACCGGGGAGCTGTTTTTT
TRBJ1-6	once	TRBV7-6	-	CASSSEGVKGNSPLHF	TGTGCCAGCAGCTCCGAGGGGGTTAAGGGTAATTCACCCCTCCACTTT
TRBJ1-1	-	TRBV7-3	TRBD1	CASSWDRGLEAFF	TGTGCCAGCAGCTGGGACAGGGGACTTGAAGCTTTCTTT
TRBJ2-1	-	TRBV18	-	CASSTNRDEQFF	TGTGCCAGCTCGACTAATAGGGATGAGCAGTTCTTC
TRBJ1-1	-	TRBV27	TRBD1	CASSSRQGTASMNTEAFF	TGTGCCAGCAGTTCCAGACAAGGGACAGCCTCCATGAACACTGAAGCTTTCTTT
TRBJ2-1	-	TRBV5-1	TRBD2	CASSVRPGLAGVVDYNEQFF	TGCGCCAGCAGCGTCCGCCCGGGACTAGCGGGGGTTGTCGACTACAATGAGCAGTTCTTC
TRBJ2-5	once	TRBV6-1	-	CASRPRGGETQYF	TGTGCCAGCAGACCCAGGGGTGGGGAGACCCAGTACTTC
TRBJ2-7	-	TRBV7-9	TRBD1	CASRRVQTGGYEQYF	TGTGCCAGCAGACGCGTCCAGACAGGGGGGTACGAGCAGTACTTC
TRBJ1-2	few	TRBV6-5	-	CASSWRVFF	TGTGCCAGCAGTTGGAGGGTCTTCTTC
TRBJ2-3	-	TRBV14	-	CASSQDWGLRTDTQYF	TGTGCCAGCAGCCAAGATTGGGGCCTCAGGACAGATACGCAGTATTTT
TRBJ1-5	-	TRBV9	-	CASSVTSGNDQPQHF	TGTGCCAGCAGCGTTACATCAGGGAATGATCAGCCCCAGCATTTT
TRBJ1-1	-	TRBV7-9	-	CASSPGGRGTEAFF	TGTGCCAGCAGCCCCGGAGGGCGGGGCACTGAAGCTTTCTTT
TRBJ2-7	-	TRBV7-2	-	CASSTTGTPTYEQYF	TGTGCCAGCAGTACTACCGGGACACCGACCTACGAGCAGTACTTC
TRBJ2-6	-	TRBV6-6	-	CASSAALSGANVLTF	TGTGCCAGCAGTGCGGCGCTCTCTGGGGCCAACGTCCTGACTTTC
TRBJ2-3	-	TRBV7-9	TRBD1	CASSLTGAGKDTQYF	TGTGCCAGCAGCCTCACAGGGGCCGGTAAAGATACGCAGTATTTT
TRBJ1-4	-	TRBV18	TRBD1	CASSPRVTTGGHEKLFF	TGTGCCAGCTCACCACGGGTAACGACAGGGGGCCATGAAAAACTGTTTTTT
TRBJ2-7	-	TRBV5-1	TRBD2	CASSLVAGDEQYF	TGCGCCAGCAGCTTGGTTGCGGGGGACGAGCAGTACTTC
TRBJ2-1	once	TRBV18	-	CASSPEFRGDEQFF	TGTGCCAGCTCACCAGAGTTCAGAGGTGATGAGCAGTTCTTC
TRBJ1-2	-	TRBV2	-	CASSDTGYYGYTF	TGTGCCAGCAGTGATACAGGCTACTATGGCTACACCTTC
TRBJ1-5	few	TRBV6-5	-	CASSYGEGHGQHF	TGTGCCAGCAGTTACGGGGAGGGACACGGACAGCATTTT
TRBJ2-7	-	TRBV7-8	-	CASSFAGSSYEQYF	TGTGCCAGCAGCTTTGCAGGGTCTTCCTACGAGCAGTACTTC